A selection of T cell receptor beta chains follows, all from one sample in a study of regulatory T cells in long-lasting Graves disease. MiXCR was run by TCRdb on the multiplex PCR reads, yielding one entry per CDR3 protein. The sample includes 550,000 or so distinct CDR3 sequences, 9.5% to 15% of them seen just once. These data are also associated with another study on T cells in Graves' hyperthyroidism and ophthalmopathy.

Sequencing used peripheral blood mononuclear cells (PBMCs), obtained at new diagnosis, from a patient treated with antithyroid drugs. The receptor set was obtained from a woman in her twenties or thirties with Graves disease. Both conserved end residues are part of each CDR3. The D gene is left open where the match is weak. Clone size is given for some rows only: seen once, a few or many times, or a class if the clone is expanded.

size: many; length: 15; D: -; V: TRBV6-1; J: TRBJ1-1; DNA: TGTGCCAGCAGCCCGCCGTGGCAGGGTCCTGTTATTGCTTTCTTT; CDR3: CASSPPWQGPVIAFF
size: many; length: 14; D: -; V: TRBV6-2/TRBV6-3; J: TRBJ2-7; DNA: TGTGCCAGCAGTTACATCCCGAGCTCCTACGAGCAGTACTTC; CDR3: CASSYIPSSYEQYF
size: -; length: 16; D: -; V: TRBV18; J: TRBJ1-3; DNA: TGTGCCAGCGCTCAGGGTTCCCTCCACTCTGGAAACACCATATATTTT; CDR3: CASAQGSLHSGNTIYF
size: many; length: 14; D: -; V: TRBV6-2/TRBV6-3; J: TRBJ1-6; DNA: TGTGCCAGCAGCGGCAGCGGCTATAATTCACCCCTCCACTTT; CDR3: CASSGSGYNSPLHF
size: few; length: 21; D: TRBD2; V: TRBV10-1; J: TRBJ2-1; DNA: TGCGCCAGCAGTGAGCCGTGGGGTTTTAGCGGGAGGGCCCGAGTAAGAAATGAGCAGTTCTTC; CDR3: CASSEPWGFSGRARVRNEQFF
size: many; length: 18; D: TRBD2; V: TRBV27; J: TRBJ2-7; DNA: TGTGCCAGCACCCAACTAGCGGGAGGCCGCCCGAGGCTCTACGAGCAGTACTTC; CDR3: CASTQLAGGRPRLYEQYF
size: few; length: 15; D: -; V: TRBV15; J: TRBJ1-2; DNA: TGTGCCACCAGCAGAGATTTAGGGGGGGCTTGGGGCTACACCTTC; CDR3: CATSRDLGGAWGYTF
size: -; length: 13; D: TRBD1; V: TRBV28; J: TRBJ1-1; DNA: TGTGCCACCGGGGGACAGCAGAACACTGAAGCTTTCTTT; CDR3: CATGGQQNTEAFF
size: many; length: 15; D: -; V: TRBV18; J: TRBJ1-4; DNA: TGTGCCAGCTCACCACGGGGGGTTCAAGGAGAAAAACTGTTTTTT; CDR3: CASSPRGVQGEKLFF
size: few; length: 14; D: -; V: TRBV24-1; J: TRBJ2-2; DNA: TGTGCCACCAGTGACCCCCTAAACACCGGGGAGCTGTTTTTT; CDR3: CATSDPLNTGELFF
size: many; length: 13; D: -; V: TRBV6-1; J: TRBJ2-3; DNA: TGTGCCAGCAGTCACCATTCGAGGGATACGCAGTATTTT; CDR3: CASSHHSRDTQYF
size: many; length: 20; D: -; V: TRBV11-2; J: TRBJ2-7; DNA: TGTGCCAGCAGCTTACGATCGGGGGCCTCTCGGAAGGGAACGAACTACGAGCAGTACTTC; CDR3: CASSLRSGASRKGTNYEQYF
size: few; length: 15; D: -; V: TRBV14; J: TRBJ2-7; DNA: TGTGCCAGCAGCCCTTACACAGCCAGGCCGGGCGGGCAGTACTTC; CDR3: CASSPYTARPGGQYF
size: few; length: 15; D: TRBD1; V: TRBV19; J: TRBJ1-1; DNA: TGTGCCAGTAGGTCGACAGGGTTGATGAACACTGAAGCTTTCTTT; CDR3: CASRSTGLMNTEAFF
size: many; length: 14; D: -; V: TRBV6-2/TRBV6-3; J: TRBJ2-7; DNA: TGTGCCAGCAGTTACCCCAGACGAGGGGCCGAGCAGTACTTC; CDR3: CASSYPRRGAEQYF
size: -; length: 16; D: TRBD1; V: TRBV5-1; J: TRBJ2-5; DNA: TGCGCCAGCAGCCCAAGACAGGGGACGACGCAAGAGACCCAGTACTTC; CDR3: CASSPRQGTTQETQYF
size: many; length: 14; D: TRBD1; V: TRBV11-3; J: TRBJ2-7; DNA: TGTGCCAGCAGCTCGACAGGGAATCTCTACGAGCAGTACTTC; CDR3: CASSSTGNLYEQYF
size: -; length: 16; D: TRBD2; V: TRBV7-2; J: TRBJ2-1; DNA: TGTGCCAGCAGAACGGGACTAGCGGGGAGGAGCGATGAGCAGTTCTTC; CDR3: CASRTGLAGRSDEQFF
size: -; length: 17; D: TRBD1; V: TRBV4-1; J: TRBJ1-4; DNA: TGCGCCAGCAGCCGCCACGGGACAGGGGAAACTAATGAAAAACTGTTTTTT; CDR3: CASSRHGTGETNEKLFF
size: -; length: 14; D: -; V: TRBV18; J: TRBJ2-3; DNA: TGTGCCAGCTCCCTACCTTCCGGCACAGATACGCAGTATTTT; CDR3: CASSLPSGTDTQYF
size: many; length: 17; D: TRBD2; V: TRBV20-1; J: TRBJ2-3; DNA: TGCAGTGCTAGAGCCCCGGAGGTTAGCGGGAGACCAGATACGCAGTATTTT; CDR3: CSARAPEVSGRPDTQYF
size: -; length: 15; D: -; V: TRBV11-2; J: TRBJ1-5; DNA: TGTGCCAGCAGCTTATCAGTTCGCAGCAATCAGCCCCAGCATTTT; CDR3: CASSLSVRSNQPQHF
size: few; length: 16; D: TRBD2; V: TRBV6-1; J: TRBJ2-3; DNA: TGTGCCAGCAGTGAAATAGGGCGGGAGGTAATGGATACGCAGTATTTT; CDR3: CASSEIGREVMDTQYF
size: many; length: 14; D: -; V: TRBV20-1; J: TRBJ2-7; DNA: TGCAGTGCCCCTTATGCGGGTGGTATCGGCGAGCAGTACTTC; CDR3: CSAPYAGGIGEQYF
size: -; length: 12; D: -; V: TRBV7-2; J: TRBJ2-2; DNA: TGTGCCAGCAGCTCCGGGGGCCCGGAGCTGTTTTTT; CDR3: CASSSGGPELFF
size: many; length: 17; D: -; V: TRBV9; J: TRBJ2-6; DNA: TGTGCCAGCAGCGTAGGTTCTCCGAGCTCTGGGGCCAACGTCCTGACTTTC; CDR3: CASSVGSPSSGANVLTF
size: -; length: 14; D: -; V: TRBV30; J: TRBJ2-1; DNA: TGTGCCTGGAGTCCCCGAAGACTGGGCAATGAGCAGTTCTTC; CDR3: CAWSPRRLGNEQFF
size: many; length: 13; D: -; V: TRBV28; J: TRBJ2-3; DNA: TGTGCCAGCAGTCGGACGGTGGTAGATACGCAGTATTTT; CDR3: CASSRTVVDTQYF
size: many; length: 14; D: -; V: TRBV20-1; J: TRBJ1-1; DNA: TGCAGTGCTAGATCGGGGACGTTCGACACTGAAGCTTTCTTT; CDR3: CSARSGTFDTEAFF
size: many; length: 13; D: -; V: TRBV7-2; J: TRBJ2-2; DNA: TGTGCCAGCAGCTGGATAAACACCGGGGAGCTGTTTTTT; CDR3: CASSWINTGELFF
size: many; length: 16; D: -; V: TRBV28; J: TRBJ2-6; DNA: TGTGCCAGCAGTCCCGTACAGACCTCTGGGGCCAACGTCCTGACTTTC; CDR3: CASSPVQTSGANVLTF
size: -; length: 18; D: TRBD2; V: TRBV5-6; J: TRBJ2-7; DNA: TGTGCCAGCAGCTGGACCTTACCTTTAGCGGGAGGGAACTACGAGCAGTACTTC; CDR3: CASSWTLPLAGGNYEQYF
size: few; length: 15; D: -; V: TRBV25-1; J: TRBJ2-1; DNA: TGTGCCAGCAGTGAATACGGAAGCTCCTACAATGAGCAGTTCTTC; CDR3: CASSEYGSSYNEQFF
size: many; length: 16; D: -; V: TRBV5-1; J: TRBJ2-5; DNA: TGCGCCAGCAGCCCACCTGTGGAGGCCAGAAGAGAGACCCAGTACTTC; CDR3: CASSPPVEARRETQYF
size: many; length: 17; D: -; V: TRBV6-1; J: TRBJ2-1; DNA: TGTGCCAGCAGTGAAAATCACTTAAGTAGCTCCTACAATGAGCAGTTCTTC; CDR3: CASSENHLSSSYNEQFF
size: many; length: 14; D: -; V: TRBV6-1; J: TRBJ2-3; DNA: TGTGCCAGCAGGCCAAGCGGCAGCACAGATACGCAGTATTTT; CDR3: CASRPSGSTDTQYF
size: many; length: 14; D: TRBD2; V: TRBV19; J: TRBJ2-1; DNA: TGTGCCAGTAGTATAGCGGGAGGGTTCAATGAGCAGTTCTTC; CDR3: CASSIAGGFNEQFF
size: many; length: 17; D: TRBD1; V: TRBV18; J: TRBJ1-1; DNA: TGTGCCAGCTCACTGACGAGGGGACAGCCCCGGGACACTGAAGCTTTCTTT; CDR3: CASSLTRGQPRDTEAFF
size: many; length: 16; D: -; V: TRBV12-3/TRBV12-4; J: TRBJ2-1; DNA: TGTGCCAGCAGTTTGACAGCCTCTACCTTCTACAATGAGCAGTTCTTC; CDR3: CASSLTASTFYNEQFF
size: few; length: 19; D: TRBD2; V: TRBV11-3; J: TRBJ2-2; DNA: TGTGCCAGCAGCACGATGGCCGGGACTAGCGGGTTGAACACCGGGGAGCTGTTTTTT; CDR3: CASSTMAGTSGLNTGELFF
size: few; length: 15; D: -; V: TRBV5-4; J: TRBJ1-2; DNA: TGTGCCAGCAGCCCTTCCCTACAGGGAGTGGATGGCTACACCTTC; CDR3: CASSPSLQGVDGYTF
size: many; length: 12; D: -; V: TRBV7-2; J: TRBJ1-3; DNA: TGTGCCAGCAGCGACCCTGGAAACACCATATATTTT; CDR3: CASSDPGNTIYF
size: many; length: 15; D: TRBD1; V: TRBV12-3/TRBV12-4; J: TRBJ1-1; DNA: TGTGCCAGCAGTCCCGGACAGGGGCGGGCCACTGAAGCTTTCTTT; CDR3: CASSPGQGRATEAFF
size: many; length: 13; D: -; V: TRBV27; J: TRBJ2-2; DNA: TGTGCCAGCAGTTTGCTAAACACCGGGGAGCTGTTTTTT; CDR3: CASSLLNTGELFF
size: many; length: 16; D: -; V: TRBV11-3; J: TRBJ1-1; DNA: TGTGCCAGCAGCCAATCCTTGGGTGAGGTGAACACTGAAGCTTTCTTT; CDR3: CASSQSLGEVNTEAFF
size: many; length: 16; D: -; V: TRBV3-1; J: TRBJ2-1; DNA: TGTGCCAGCAGCCAAGAATTTGGACTGACCTACAATGAGCAGTTCTTC; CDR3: CASSQEFGLTYNEQFF
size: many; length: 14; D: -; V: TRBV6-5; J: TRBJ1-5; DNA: TGTGCCAGCAGTTACGGACAGTACAATCAGCCCCAGCATTTT; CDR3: CASSYGQYNQPQHF
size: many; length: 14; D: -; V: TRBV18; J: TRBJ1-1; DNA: TGTGCCAGCTCACCAGGGACCTCTATCACTGAAGCTTTCTTT; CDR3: CASSPGTSITEAFF
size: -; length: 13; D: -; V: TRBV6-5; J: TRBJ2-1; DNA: TGTGCCAGCAGTTATCGGTCTAGCGATGAGCAGTTCTTC; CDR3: CASSYRSSDEQFF
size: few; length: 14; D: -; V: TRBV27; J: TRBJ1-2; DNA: TGTGCCAGCAGTCTGAAAGGTATCGGCTATGGCTACACCTTC; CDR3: CASSLKGIGYGYTF
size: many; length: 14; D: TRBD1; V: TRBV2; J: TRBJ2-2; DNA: TGTGCCAGCATGGGACAGCTTGTCACCGGGGAGCTGTTTTTT; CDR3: CASMGQLVTGELFF
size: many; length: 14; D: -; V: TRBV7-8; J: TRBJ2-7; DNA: TGTGCCAGCAGCCCTCCGGGAGTCCCCTTTAGCCTGTACTTC; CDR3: CASSPPGVPFSLYF
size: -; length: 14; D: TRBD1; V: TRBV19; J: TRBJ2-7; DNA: TGTGCCAGCTCCGGGACAGGGGAGGCGGACGAGCAGTACTTC; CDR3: CASSGTGEADEQYF
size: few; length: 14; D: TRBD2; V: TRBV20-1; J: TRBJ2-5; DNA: TGCAGTGCTAGTCCACGGGAGGCCCAAGAGACCCAGTACTTC; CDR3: CSASPREAQETQYF
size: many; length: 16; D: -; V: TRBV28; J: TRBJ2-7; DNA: TGTGCCAGCAGTCCCCTCGGACAGCCTCCAGACTACGAGCAGTACTTC; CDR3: CASSPLGQPPDYEQYF